This TCR beta chain was sequenced during a study of blood T cell repertoires in COVID-19. About the study: In each case, the material was cDNA or gDNA derived from T cells, B-cell-depleted T cells, or PBMCs.

Allocation to cohorts depended on clinical history reported by the participants. Contact with a PCR-confirmed or clinician-diagnosed COVID-19 case occurred within 2 weeks of entry. The length of the CDR3 is 15 residues. After removal of 5 bases from V and 5 bases from J, the junction contained 4 bases not matched to a gene. Germline V gene data show CDR1 as LNHDA and CDR2 as SQIVND (reference sequence). In the original workflow: Cell counts per sample came from amplifying reference gene primers. Assay used: immunoSEQ multiplex PCR; TCRdb lists only in-frame clones, some missing. V, J and clone size are taken as reported in that table, and D and trimming were inferred from the DNA itself. The table lists approximately 300,000 clones, 85% of them singletons, with around 1.8% in the top ten.

The TCR comes from a woman in her twenties or thirties who had been exposed to COVID-19. What was sequenced was PBMCs or T cells enriched from blood (not recorded which). The chain links TRBV19 to TRBJ1-6; TRBD1 aligns across 9 bases. For the CDR3, the DNA is TGTGCCAGTAGTCGCCGGACAGGGGATAATTCACCCCTCCACTTT. Its translation is CASSRRTGDNSPLHF.